The rows below give T cell receptor beta chains drawn from one sample of a study of blood T cells in healthy people across ages. TCRdb re-called the 5' RACE reads through MiXCR, storing one row per CDR3 protein. The top ten hold 20% to 25% of the sample, which has 580,000 or so distinct CDR3 sequences, under 55% seen once. The sequenced sample consisted of blood. These receptors were taken from a man older than 75 in good health. CDR3s include the opening cysteine and the closing phenylalanine or tryptophan. The D gene is left open where the match is weak. Not every row has a clone size; where given, it reads once, few, many or a size class.

clone size	V gene	CDR3 length	J gene	D gene	CDR3 protein	CDR3 DNA
.	TRBV7-9	15	TRBJ2-1	.	CASTERAVSYNEQFF	TGTGCCAGCACCGAGAGGGCGGTATCCTACAATGAGCAGTTCTTC
.	TRBV7-2	15	TRBJ2-7	.	CASSLGASEVYEQYF	TGTGCCAGCAGCTTAGGGGCCAGCGAGGTGTACGAGCAGTACTTC
.	TRBV9	15	TRBJ2-7	.	CASSPSGTLSYEQYF	TGTGCCAGCAGCCCATCCGGGACCTTATCCTACGAGCAGTACTTC
few	TRBV20-1	13	TRBJ1-5	.	CSAHQGMRQPQHF	TGCAGTGCCCACCAGGGGATGCGTCAGCCCCAGCATTTT
.	TRBV29-1	12	TRBJ2-7	TRBD2	CSVGAGGNEQYF	TGCAGCGTTGGAGCGGGAGGCAACGAGCAGTACTTC
.	TRBV5-1	15	TRBJ2-5	TRBD2	CASSQSTSGGPTLYF	TGCGCCAGCAGCCAGAGTACTAGCGGGGGGCCGACTTTGTACTTC
few	TRBV7-6	13	TRBJ2-4	TRBD1	CASSSGQGSIQYF	TGTGCCAGCAGCTCCGGACAGGGGAGCATTCAGTACTTC
few	TRBV25-1	13	TRBJ2-1	.	CASSESYNNEQFF	TGTGCCAGCAGTGAATCCTACAACAATGAGCAGTTCTTC
.	TRBV29-1	11	TRBJ2-5	.	CSVGPEETQYF	TGCAGCGTTGGTCCGGAAGAGACCCAGTACTTC
.	TRBV20-1	13	TRBJ2-3	.	CSAPSPGTDTQYF	TGCAGTGCACCTAGCCCTGGCACAGATACGCAGTATTTT
.	TRBV11-2	18	TRBJ2-1	TRBD2	CASSPRLTSGGQKYEQFF	TGTGCCAGCAGCCCCCGTCTAACTAGCGGGGGACAGAAGTATGAGCAGTTCTTC
.	TRBV4-2	15	TRBJ1-4	.	CASSQGGPIGEKLFF	TGTGCCAGCAGCCAAGGGGGTCCGATTGGTGAAAAACTGTTTTTT
.	TRBV28	16	TRBJ2-2	TRBD2	CASSTAVTTSAGELFF	TGTGCCAGCAGTACCGCGGTGACGACTAGCGCCGGGGAGCTGTTTTTT
once	TRBV21-1	17	TRBJ2-3	.	CASSKGYGGLRTDTQYF	TGTGCCAGCAGCAAAGGTTATGGGGGGCTCCGCACAGATACGCAGTATTTT
.	TRBV7-3	14	TRBJ2-3	.	CASSLNGGQDTQYF	TGTGCCAGCAGCTTAAACGGCGGCCAAGATACGCAGTATTTT
.	TRBV5-1	15	TRBJ2-7	.	CASSPPQGTSYEQYF	TGCGCCAGCAGCCCTCCCCAGGGAACCTCCTACGAGCAGTACTTC
.	TRBV20-1	12	TRBJ2-7	.	CSAKGASGEQYF	TGCAGTGCTAAGGGTGCCTCGGGGGAGCAGTACTTC
many	TRBV6-6	14	TRBJ2-2	.	CASSSGQETGELFF	TGTGCCAGCAGTTCCGGGCAGGAGACCGGGGAGCTGTTTTTT
.	TRBV7-2	14	TRBJ2-5	.	CASSPSMGVETQYF	TGTGCCAGCAGCCCTAGCATGGGGGTAGAGACCCAGTACTTC
few	TRBV4-3	16	TRBJ2-1	TRBD1	CASSQLSGTGYNEQFF	TGCGCCAGCAGCCAACTATCCGGGACAGGGTACAATGAGCAGTTCTTC
few	TRBV10-3	13	TRBJ2-1	.	CATTPRALDEQFF	TGTGCCACTACCCCCAGGGCGTTGGATGAGCAGTTCTTC
few	TRBV29-1	12	TRBJ1-2	.	CSVGGRDYGYTF	TGCAGCGTTGGGGGGAGGGACTATGGCTACACCTTC
.	TRBV6-2/TRBV6-3	17	TRBJ2-1	TRBD2	CASSDLRLAGSYNEQFF	TGTGCCAGCAGTGACCTCCGACTAGCGGGCTCCTACAATGAGCAGTTCTTC
once	TRBV20-1	14	TRBJ2-1	TRBD2	CSVQSTGGYNEQFF	TGCAGTGTACAATCCACGGGGGGGTACAATGAGCAGTTCTTC
once	TRBV20-1	11	TRBJ1-2	.	CSASTNYGYTF	TGCAGTGCTAGCACTAACTATGGCTACACCTTC
.	TRBV7-2	14	TRBJ1-5	.	CASSFAGEPQPQHF	TGTGCCAGCAGCTTCGCAGGGGAACCTCAGCCCCAGCATTTT
.	TRBV7-9	16	TRBJ1-1	TRBD1	CASSSPGQGGDTEAFF	TGTGCCAGCAGCTCCCCGGGACAGGGAGGGGACACTGAAGCTTTCTTT
few	TRBV27	18	TRBJ2-6	TRBD1	CASSRSGTAFSGANVLTF	TGTGCCAGCAGTCGTTCCGGGACAGCTTTCTCTGGGGCCAACGTCCTGACTTTC
few	TRBV12-3/TRBV12-4	13	TRBJ1-2	.	CASSYQGAYGYTF	TGTGCCAGCAGTTATCAGGGTGCCTATGGCTACACCTTC
.	TRBV29-1	12	TRBJ1-2	.	CSGRSGGDGYTF	TGCAGCGGCCGGTCGGGGGGCGATGGCTACACCTTC
.	TRBV6-2/TRBV6-3	11	TRBJ2-7	.	CASSSGLIQYF	TGTGCCAGCAGCTCTGGACTGATCCAGTACTTC
few	TRBV6-5	13	TRBJ1-2	.	CASSDSRGYGYTF	TGTGCCAGCAGTGACTCCCGGGGCTATGGCTACACCTTC